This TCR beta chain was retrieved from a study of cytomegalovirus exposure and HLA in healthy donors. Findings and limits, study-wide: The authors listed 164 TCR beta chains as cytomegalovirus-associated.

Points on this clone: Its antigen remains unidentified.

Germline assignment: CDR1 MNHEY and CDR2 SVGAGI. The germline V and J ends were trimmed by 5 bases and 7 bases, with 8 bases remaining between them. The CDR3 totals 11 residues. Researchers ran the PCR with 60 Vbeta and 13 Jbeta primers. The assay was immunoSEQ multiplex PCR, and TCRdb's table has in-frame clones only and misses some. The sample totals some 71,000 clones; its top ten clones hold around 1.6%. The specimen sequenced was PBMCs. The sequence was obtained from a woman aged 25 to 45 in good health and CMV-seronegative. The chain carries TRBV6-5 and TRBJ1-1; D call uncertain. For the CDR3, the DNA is TGTGCCAGCAGTAATAGGAGTGAAGCTTTCTTT. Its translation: CASSNRSEAFF.